This entry concerns a single T cell receptor beta chain. The source of the sample is a study of OX40 agonist ivuxolimab in advanced cancers. Across the study: As their treatment, patients were administered ivuxolimab, an agonistic anti-OX40 (CD134) antibody.

At baseline, cycle 4 day 1, and cycle 7 day 1, blood was sampled. Between the trimmed V and J ends, which lost 0 bases and 0 bases, there was a span of 8 bases. Germline CDR1 and CDR2: LNHNV and YYDKDF (reference sequence). The CDR3 extends over 15 amino acids. Profiling relied on immunoSEQ multiplex PCR, and the TCRdb table lists in-frame clones only, not all of them. The sample holds approximately 79,000 clones, 94% seen once. The starting material was CD4+ or CD8+ T cells sorted from blood, obtained in a trial of the OX40 agonist ivuxolimab. The rearrangement links TRBV15 to TRBJ1-1; D is undetermined. The receptor was derived from an adult with an advanced solid tumor such as melanoma, head and neck, liver or kidney cancer. CDR3 DNA sequence: TGTGCCACCAGCAGAGATTCGGAGGTGAACACTGAAGCTTTCTTT. Amino acids: CATSRDSEVNTEAFF.